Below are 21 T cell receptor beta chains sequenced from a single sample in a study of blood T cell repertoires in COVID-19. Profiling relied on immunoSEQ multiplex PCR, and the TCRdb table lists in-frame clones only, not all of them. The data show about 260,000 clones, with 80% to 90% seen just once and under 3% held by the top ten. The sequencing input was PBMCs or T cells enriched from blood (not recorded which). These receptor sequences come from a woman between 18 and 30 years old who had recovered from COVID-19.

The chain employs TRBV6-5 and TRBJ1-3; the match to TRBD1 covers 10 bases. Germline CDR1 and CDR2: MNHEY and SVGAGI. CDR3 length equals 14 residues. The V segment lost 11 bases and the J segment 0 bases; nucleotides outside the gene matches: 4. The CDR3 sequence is CAGQGDNSGNTIYF. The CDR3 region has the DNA TGTGCCGGACAGGGGGACAACTCTGGAAACACCATATATTTT.

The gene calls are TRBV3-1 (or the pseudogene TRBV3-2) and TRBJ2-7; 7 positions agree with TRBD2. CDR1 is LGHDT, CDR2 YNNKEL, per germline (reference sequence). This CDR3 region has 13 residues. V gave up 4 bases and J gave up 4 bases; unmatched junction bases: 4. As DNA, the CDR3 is TGTGCCAGCAGCCGCGTAGCGGGTTACGAGCAGTACTTC. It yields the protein CASSRVAGYEQYF.

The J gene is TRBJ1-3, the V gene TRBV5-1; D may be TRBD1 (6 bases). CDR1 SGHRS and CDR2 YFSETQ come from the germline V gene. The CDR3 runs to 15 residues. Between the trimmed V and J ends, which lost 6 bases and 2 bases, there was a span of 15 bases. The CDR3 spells CASKSGVNPGNTIYF. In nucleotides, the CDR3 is TGCGCCAGCAAATCAGGGGTTAACCCTGGAAACACCATATATTTT.

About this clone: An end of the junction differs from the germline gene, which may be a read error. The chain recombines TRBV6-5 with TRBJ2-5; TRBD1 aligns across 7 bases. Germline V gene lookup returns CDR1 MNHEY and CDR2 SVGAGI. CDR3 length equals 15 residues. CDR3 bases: TGTGCCAGCAGCCTTCACAGGGGAATAAGAGAGGCCCAGTACTTC. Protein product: CASSLHRGIREAQYF.

CDR3 nucleotides: TGTGCCATCAGAGTAGCGGGGTCCTACAATGAGCAGTTCTTC. It specifies CAIRVAGSYNEQFF. The chain joins TRBV10-3 to TRBJ2-1, with 8 bases that match TRBD2. Germline values: CDR1 ENHRY, CDR2 SYGVKD. The CDR3 loop spans 14 amino acids. V lost 6 bases to trimming and J lost 1 base; unmatched junction nucleotides: 2.

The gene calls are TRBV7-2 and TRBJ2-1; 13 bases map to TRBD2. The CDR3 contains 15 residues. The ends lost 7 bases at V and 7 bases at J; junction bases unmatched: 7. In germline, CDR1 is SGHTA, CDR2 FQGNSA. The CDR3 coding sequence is TGTGCCAGCAACCACCAGACTAGCGGGAGGAATGAGCAGTTCTTC. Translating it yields CASNHQTSGRNEQFF.

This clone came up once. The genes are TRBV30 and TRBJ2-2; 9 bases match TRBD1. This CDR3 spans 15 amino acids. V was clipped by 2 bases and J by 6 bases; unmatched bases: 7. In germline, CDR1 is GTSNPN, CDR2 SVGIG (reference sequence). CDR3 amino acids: CAWSYGTGSAGELFF. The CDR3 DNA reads TGTGCCTGGAGTTACGGGACAGGGTCTGCCGGGGAGCTGTTTTTT. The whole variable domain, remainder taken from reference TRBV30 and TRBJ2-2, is SQTIHQWPATLVQPVGSPLSLECTVEGTSNPNLYWYRQAAGRGLQLLFYSVGIGQISSEVPQNLSASRPQDRQFILSSKKLLLSDSGFYLCAWSYGTGSAGELFFGEGSRLTVL.

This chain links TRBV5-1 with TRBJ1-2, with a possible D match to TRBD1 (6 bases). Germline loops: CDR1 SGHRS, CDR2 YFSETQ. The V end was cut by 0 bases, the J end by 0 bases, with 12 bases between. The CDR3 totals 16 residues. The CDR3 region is CASSLGRQAPNYGYTF. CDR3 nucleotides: TGCGCCAGCAGCTTGGGTCGACAGGCCCCTAACTATGGCTACACCTTC.

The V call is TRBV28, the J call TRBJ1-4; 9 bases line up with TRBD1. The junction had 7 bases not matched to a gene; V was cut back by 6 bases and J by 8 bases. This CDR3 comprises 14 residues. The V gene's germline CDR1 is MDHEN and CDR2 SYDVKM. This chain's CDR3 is CASSQQGAREKLFF. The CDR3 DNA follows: TGTGCCAGCAGCCAACAGGGGGCGCGGGAAAAACTGTTTTTT. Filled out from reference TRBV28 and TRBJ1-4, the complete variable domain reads DVKVTQSSRYLVKRTGEKVFLECVQDMDHENMFWYRQDPGLGLRLIYFSYDVKMKEKGDIPEGYSVSREKKERFSLILESASTNQTSMYLCASSQQGAREKLFFGSGTQLSVL.

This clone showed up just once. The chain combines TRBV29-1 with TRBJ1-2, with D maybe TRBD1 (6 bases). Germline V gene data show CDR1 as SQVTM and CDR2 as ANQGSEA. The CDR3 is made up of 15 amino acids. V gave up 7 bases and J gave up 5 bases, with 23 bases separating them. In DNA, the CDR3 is TGCAGCGCTATCGCCGGGACAAGCGCCCTTTATGGCTACACCTTC. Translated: CSAIAGTSALYGYTF.

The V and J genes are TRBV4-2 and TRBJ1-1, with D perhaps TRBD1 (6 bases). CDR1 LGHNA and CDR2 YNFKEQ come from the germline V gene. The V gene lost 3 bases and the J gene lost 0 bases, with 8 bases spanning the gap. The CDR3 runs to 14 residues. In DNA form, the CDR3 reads TGTGCCAGCAGCCAGACAGGAATGAACACTGAAGCTTTCTTT. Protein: CASSQTGMNTEAFF.

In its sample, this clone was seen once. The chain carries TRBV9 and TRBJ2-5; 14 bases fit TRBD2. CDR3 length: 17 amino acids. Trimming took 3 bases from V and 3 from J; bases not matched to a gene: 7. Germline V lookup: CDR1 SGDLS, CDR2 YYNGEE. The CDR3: CASSEGLAGVQEETQYF. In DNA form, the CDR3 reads TGTGCCAGCAGCGAGGGACTAGCGGGGGTTCAAGAAGAGACCCAGTACTTC.

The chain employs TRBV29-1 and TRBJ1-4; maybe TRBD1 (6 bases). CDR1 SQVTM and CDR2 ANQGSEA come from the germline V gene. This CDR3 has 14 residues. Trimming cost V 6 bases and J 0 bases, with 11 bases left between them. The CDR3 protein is CSVTYRATNEKLFF. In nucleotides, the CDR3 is TGCAGCGTAACTTACAGGGCAACTAATGAAAAACTGTTTTTT.

The CDR3 loop is CASSLGPGQGDAETQYF. The DNA for the CDR3 is TGTGCCAGCAGTTTGGGTCCGGGACAGGGGGATGCGGAGACCCAGTACTTC. The rearrangement links TRBV27 to TRBJ2-5; 11 bases agree with TRBD1. The V segment lost 3 bases and the J segment 5 bases; nucleotides outside the gene matches: 11. The CDR3 runs 17 residues. Per germline, CDR1 MNHEY and CDR2 SMNVEV (reference sequence).

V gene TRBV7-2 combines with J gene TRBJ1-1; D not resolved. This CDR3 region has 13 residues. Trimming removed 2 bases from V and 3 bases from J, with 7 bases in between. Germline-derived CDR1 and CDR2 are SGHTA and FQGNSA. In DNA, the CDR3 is TGTGCCAGCAGCTTACGCGGGGACACTGAAGCTTTCTTT. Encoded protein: CASSLRGDTEAFF.

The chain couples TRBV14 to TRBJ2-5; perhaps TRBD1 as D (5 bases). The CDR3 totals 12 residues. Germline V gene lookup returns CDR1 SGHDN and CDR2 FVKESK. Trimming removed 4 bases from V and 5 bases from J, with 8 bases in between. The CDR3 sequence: CASSRTRETQYF. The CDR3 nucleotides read TGTGCCAGCAGCCGGACACGGGAGACCCAGTACTTC.

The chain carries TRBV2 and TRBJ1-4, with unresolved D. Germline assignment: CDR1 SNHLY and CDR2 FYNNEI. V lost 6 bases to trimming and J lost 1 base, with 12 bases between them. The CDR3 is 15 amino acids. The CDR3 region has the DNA TGTGCCAGCAGCGTGGCAGGAGGAACTAATGAAAAACTGTTTTTT. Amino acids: CASSVAGGTNEKLFF.

CDR3 coding DNA: TGCGCCAGCAGCTTGGGAGGGGGTAGTACTGAAGCTTTCTTT. As protein: CASSLGGGSTEAFF. The chain combines TRBV5-1 with TRBJ1-1; a weak D match, TRBD1 (6 bases). Germline lookup yields CDR1 SGHRS and CDR2 YFSETQ. Trimming took 0 bases from V and 5 from J, leaving 11 bases between them. This CDR3 spans 14 amino acids.

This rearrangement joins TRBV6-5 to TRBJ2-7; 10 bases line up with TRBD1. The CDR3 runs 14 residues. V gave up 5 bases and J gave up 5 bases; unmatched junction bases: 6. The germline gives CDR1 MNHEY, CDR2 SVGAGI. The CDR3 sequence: CASSRGQGSHEQYF. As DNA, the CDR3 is TGTGCCAGCAGTAGGGGACAGGGGTCCCACGAGCAGTACTTC.

DNA of the CDR3: TGTGCCAGCAGCTTAAGCCTAGCGGGGGCGAACAATGAGCAGTTCTTC. Translated, it gives CASSLSLAGANNEQFF. The genes are TRBV7-9 and TRBJ2-1, with TRBD2 matching 10 bases. Trimming at V came to 2 bases and at J to 5 bases, leaving 6 bases not matched to a gene. The CDR3 covers 16 residues. CDR1 and CDR2 from the germline V gene are SEHNR and FQNEAQ (reference sequence).

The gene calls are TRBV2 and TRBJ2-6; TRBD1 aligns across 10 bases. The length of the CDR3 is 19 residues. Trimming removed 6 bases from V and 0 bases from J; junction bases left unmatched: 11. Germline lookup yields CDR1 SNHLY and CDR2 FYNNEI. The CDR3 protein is CASRAGTGVGDSGANVLTF. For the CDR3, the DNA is TGTGCCAGCAGAGCCGGGACAGGGGTTGGGGACTCTGGGGCCAACGTCCTGACTTTC.